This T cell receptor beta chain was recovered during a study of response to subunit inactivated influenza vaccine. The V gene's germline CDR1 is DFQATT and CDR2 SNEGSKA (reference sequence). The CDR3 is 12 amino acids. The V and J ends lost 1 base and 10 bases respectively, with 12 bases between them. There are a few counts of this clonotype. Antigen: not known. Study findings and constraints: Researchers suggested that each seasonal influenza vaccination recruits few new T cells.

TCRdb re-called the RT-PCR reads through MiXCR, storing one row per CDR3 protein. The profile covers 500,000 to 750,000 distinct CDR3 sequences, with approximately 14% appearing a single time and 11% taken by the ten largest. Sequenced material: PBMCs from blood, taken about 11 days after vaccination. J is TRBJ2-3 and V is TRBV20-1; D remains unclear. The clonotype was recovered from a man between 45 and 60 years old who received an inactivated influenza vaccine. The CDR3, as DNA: TGCAGTGCTAGAGGGGCACAGCTCGCGCAGTATTTT. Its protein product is CSARGAQLAQYF.